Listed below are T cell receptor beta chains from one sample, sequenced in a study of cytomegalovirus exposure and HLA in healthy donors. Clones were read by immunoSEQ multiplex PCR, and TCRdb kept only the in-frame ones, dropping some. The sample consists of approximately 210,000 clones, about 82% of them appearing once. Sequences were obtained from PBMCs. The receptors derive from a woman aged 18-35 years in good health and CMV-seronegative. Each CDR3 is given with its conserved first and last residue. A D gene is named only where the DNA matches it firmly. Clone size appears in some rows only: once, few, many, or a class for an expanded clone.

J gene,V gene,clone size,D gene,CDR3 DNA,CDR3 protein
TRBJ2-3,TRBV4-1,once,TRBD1,TGCGCCAGCAGCCAGGGGACAGACCCCAGATATTTT,CASSQGTDPRYF
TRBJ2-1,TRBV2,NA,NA,TGTGCCAGCAGTAAGTACGGGAGTGGGTACAATGAGCAGTTCTTC,CASSKYGSGYNEQFF
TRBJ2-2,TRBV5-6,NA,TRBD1,TGTGCCAGCAGCAGGACAGGGGTGACCGGGGAGCTGTTTTTT,CASSRTGVTGELFF
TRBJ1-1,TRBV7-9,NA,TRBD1,TGTGCCAGCAGCAGCCCGGGACAGGGTAACACTGAAGCTTTCTTT,CASSSPGQGNTEAFF
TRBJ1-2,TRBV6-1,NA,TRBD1,TGTGCCAGCAGTGATAGGGGACAGAGTTATGGCTACACCTTC,CASSDRGQSYGYTF
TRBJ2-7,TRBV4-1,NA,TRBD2,TGCGCCAGCAGCCAAGTACTAGCGGGCCCGGCGGGGCAGTACTTC,CASSQVLAGPAGQYF
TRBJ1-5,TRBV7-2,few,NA,TGTGCCAGCAGCTCGGGACTCAATCAGCCCCAGCATTTT,CASSSGLNQPQHF
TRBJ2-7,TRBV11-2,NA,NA,TGTGCCAGCAGCTTAGATCGCTACGAGCAGTACTTC,CASSLDRYEQYF
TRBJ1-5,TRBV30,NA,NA,TGTGCCTGGAGTGTAGATAGCGGTAGCAATCAGCCCCAGCATTTT,CAWSVDSGSNQPQHF
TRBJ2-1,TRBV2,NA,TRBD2,TGTGCCAGCAGAAGACTAGCAGGTAATTACAATGAGCAGTTCTTC,CASRRLAGNYNEQFF
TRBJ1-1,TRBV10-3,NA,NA,TGTGCCATCAGTGGATCGACAGTGAACACTGAAGCTTTCTTT,CAISGSTVNTEAFF
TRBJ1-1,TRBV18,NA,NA,TGTGCCAGCTCAATCCGGACAGAGGGCCCTGAAGCTTTCTTT,CASSIRTEGPEAFF
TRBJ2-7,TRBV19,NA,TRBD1,TGTGCCAGTAGTACGCTTAGTGGACAGGGGGCGAGGTACGAGCAGTACTTC,CASSTLSGQGARYEQYF
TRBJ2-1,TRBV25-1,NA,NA,TGTGCCAGCAGCGATACAACAGGGTTGGGTGAGCAGTTCTTC,CASSDTTGLGEQFF
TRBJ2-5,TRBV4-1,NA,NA,TGCGCCAGCAGGCCGGCCCTGACTAGTCCCGAGACCCAGTACTTC,CASRPALTSPETQYF
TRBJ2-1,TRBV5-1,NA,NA,TGCGCCAGCAGGAGGGATTCGGGAATCCTATACAATGAGCAGTTCTTC,CASRRDSGILYNEQFF
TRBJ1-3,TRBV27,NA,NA,TGTGCCAGCAGTTTCGGGGGTTCTGGAAACACCATATATTTT,CASSFGGSGNTIYF
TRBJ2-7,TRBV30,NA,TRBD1,TGTGCCTGGAGTTCAGGGGGTACACTCTACGAGCAGTACTTC,CAWSSGGTLYEQYF
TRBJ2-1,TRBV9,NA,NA,TGTGCCAGCAGCGTATTGGGTAGCGATTACAATGAGCAGTTCTTC,CASSVLGSDYNEQFF
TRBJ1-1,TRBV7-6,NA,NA,TGTGCCAGCAGCGCGTCACAGGGCTGGAACACTGAAGCTTTCTTT,CASSASQGWNTEAFF
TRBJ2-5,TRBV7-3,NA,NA,TGTGCCAGCAGTCCAGGGGGGCGAGAGACCCAGTACTTC,CASSPGGRETQYF
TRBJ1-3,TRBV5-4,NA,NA,TGTGCCAGCAGGAACGGACTGAGCTCTGGAAACACCATATATTTT,CASRNGLSSGNTIYF
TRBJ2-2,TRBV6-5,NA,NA,TGTGCCAGCAGTTACTCGCGGGGTACCGGGGAGCTGTTTTTT,CASSYSRGTGELFF
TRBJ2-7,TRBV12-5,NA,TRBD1,TGTGCTAGTGGTTTTCTCCAAAGGGACAGGGATTCCTACGAGCAGTACTTC,CASGFLQRDRDSYEQYF
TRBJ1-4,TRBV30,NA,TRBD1,TGTGCCTGGTCCCGGGACAGGGGGCGTCATAATGAAAAACTGTTTTTT,CAWSRDRGRHNEKLFF
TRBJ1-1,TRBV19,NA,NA,TGTGCCAGTAGTATAACGGGGGTGAGCACTGAAGCTTTCTTT,CASSITGVSTEAFF
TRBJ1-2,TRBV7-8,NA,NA,TGTGCCAGCAGCGGGCGGACGGGGATTAACTATGGCTACACCTTC,CASSGRTGINYGYTF
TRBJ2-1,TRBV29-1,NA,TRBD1,TGCAGCGTTGTGGTGCAGGGGGTGTACAATGAGCAGTTCTTC,CSVVVQGVYNEQFF
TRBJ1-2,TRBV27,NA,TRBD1,TGTGCCAGCAGTTCGCGACAGGGGGCACTTTATGGCTACACCTTC,CASSSRQGALYGYTF
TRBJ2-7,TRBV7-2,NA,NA,TGTGCCAGCGGGTTAGGACTTTTGTACGAGCAGTACTTC,CASGLGLLYEQYF
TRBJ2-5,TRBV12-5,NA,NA,TGTGCTAGTGGTTTGGCTTCGACTCAGGGGACCCAGTACTTC,CASGLASTQGTQYF
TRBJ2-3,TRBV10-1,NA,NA,TGCGCCAGCAGTGAGTCTATTACAGATACGCAGTATTTT,CASSESITDTQYF
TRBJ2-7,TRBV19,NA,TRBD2,TGTGCCAGTAGTAGCGGACTAGCGGATTCCTACGAGCAGTACTTC,CASSSGLADSYEQYF
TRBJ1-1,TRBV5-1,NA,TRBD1,TGCGCCAGCAGCTTAATGCCGGGACAGGAAGCTTTCTTT,CASSLMPGQEAFF
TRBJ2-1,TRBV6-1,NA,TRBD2,TGTGCCAGCTTCTGGCTAGCGGGGGCCAATGAGCAGTTCTTC,CASFWLAGANEQFF
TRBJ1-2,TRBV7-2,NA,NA,TGTGCCAGCAGCTTATCGACAGGAATCTATGGCTACACCTTC,CASSLSTGIYGYTF
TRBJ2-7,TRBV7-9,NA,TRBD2,TGTGCCAGCAGCTTAGGCGGGACTAGCGGGAGAGGCGAGCAGTACTTC,CASSLGGTSGRGEQYF
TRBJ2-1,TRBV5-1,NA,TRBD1,TGCGCCAGCAGCTATCCGGGACAGGGGAACAATGAGCAGTTCTTC,CASSYPGQGNNEQFF
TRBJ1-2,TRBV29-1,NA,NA,TGCAGCGTTGAGGGGGCGGATGGCTACACCTTC,CSVEGADGYTF
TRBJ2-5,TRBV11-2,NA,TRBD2,TGTGCCAGCAGCTTAGAAACGGGGGGGCCAGCGGAGACCCAGTACTTC,CASSLETGGPAETQYF
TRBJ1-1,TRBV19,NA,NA,TGTGCCAGTAGTGCCAAGAGGGCACCGAACACTGAAGCTTTCTTT,CASSAKRAPNTEAFF
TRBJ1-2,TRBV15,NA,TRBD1,TGTGCCACCAGCAGGGACCGAGGGGGCGCGGATGGCTACACCTTC,CATSRDRGGADGYTF
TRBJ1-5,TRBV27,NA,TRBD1,TGTGCCAGCAGACGAATGGGACAGCACAATCAGCCCCAGCATTTT,CASRRMGQHNQPQHF
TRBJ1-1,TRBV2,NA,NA,TGTGCCAGCAGCGTTACCCTAGGGGTATTGGATAACATGAACACTGAAGCTTTCTTT,CASSVTLGVLDNMNTEAFF
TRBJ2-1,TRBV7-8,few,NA,TGTGCCAGCAGCTTAGTAGTACTTCAAGCTCAGGGCTCCTACAATGAGCAGTTCTTC,CASSLVVLQAQGSYNEQFF
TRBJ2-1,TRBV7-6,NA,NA,TGTGCCAGCAGCTCACCGGAGGGACCTAATGAGCAGTTCTTC,CASSSPEGPNEQFF
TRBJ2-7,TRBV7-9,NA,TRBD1,TGTGCCAGCAGCTTACGGGACAGGGTCAACGAGCAGTACTTC,CASSLRDRVNEQYF
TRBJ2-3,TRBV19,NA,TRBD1,TGTGCCAGTAGTCACAGGGGGGATAGAGATACGCAGTATTTT,CASSHRGDRDTQYF
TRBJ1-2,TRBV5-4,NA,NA,TGTGCCAGCAGCATCAGGACTAACTATGGCTACACCTTC,CASSIRTNYGYTF
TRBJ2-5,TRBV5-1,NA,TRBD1,TGCGCCAGCAGCTCGGACAGGGCAGAGACCCAGTACTTC,CASSSDRAETQYF
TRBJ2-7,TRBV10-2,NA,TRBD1,TGCGCCAGCAGTGAGTGGGACAGGGACGTCTACGAGCAGTACTTC,CASSEWDRDVYEQYF
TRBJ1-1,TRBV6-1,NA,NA,TGTGCCAGCAGTGAAGTAGAGGGCACTGAAGCTTTCTTT,CASSEVEGTEAFF
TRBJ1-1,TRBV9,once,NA,TGTGCCAGCAGCCCCCGGGGGGGGAACACTGAAGCTTTCTTT,CASSPRGGNTEAFF